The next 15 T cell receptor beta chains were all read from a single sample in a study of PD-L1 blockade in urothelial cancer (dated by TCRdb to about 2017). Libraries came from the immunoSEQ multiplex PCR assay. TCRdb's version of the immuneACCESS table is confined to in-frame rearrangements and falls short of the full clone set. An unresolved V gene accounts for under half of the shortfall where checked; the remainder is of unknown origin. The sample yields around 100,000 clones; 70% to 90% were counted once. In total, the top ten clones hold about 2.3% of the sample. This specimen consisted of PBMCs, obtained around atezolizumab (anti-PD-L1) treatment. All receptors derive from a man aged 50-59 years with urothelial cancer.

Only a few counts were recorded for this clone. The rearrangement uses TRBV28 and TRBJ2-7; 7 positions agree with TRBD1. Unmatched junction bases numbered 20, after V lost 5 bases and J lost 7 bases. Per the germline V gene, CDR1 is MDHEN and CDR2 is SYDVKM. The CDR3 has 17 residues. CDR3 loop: CASSANAWGQLSGEQYF. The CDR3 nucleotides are TGTGCCAGCAGTGCCAACGCCTGGGGACAGCTCTCGGGGGAGCAGTACTTC.

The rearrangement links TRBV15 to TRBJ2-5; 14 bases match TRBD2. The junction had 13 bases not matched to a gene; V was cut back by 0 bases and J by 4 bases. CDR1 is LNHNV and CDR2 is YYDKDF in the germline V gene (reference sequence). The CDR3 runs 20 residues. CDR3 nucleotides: TGTGCCACCAGCAGAGATGTCCCACCCAAGACTAGCGGGAGGGGAGAGACCCAGTACTTC. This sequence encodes CATSRDVPPKTSGRGETQYF.

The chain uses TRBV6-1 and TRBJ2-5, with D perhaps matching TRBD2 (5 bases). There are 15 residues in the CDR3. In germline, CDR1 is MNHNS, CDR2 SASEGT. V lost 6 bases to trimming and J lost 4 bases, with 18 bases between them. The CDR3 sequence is CASRGAGSAIETQYF. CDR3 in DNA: TGTGCCAGCAGGGGTGCGGGTAGCGCAATAGAGACCCAGTACTTC.

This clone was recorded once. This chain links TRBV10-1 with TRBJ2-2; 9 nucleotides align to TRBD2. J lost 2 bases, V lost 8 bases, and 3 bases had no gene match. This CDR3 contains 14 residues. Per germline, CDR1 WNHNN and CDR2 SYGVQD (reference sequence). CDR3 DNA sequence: TGCGCCAGCGGTAGCGGGAGAAACACCGGGGAGCTGTTTTTT. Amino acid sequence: CASGSGRNTGELFF.

The CDR3 loop reads CASSSGSYEQYF. DNA for the CDR3: TGTGCCAGCAGCTCCGGCTCCTACGAGCAGTACTTC. The chain uses TRBV6-5 and TRBJ2-7; D unclear. CDR1 and CDR2 from the germline V gene are MNHEY and SVGAGI. The ends were cut back, 6 bases at V and 0 bases at J, with 6 bases in the middle. The CDR3 runs to 12 residues.

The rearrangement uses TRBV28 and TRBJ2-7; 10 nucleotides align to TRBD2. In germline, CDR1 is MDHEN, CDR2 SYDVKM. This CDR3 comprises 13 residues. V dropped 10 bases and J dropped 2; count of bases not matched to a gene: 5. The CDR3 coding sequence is TGTGCCACCACTAGCGGGACGACCTACGAGCAGTACTTC. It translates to CATTSGTTYEQYF.

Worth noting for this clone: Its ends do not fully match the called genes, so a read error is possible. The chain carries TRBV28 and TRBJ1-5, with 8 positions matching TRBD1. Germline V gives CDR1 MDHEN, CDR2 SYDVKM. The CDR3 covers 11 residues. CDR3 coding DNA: TGTGCCAGCAGCGACCACAGGACAGGGAATTTT. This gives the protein CASSDHRTGNF. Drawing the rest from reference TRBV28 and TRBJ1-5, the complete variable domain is DVKVTQSSRYLVKRTGEKVFLECVQDMDHENMFWYRQDPGLGLRLIYFSYDVKMKEKGDIPEGYSVSREKKERFSLILESASTNQTSMYLCASSDHRTGNFGDGTRLSIL.

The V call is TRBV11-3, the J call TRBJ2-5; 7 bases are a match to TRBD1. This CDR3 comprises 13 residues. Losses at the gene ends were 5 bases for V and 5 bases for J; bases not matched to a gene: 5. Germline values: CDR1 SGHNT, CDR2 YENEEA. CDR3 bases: TGTGCCAGCAGCCGAGGGGGCTTGGAGACCCAGTACTTC. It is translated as CASSRGGLETQYF.

The CDR3 region is CASSIGGGATAKNIQYF. The CDR3 DNA follows: TGTGCCAGTAGTATCGGTGGGGGGGCGACGGCCAAAAACATTCAGTACTTC. This sequence joins TRBV19 and TRBJ2-4; perhaps TRBD2 as D (7 bases). This CDR3 spans 17 amino acids. CDR1 and CDR2 (germline): LNHDA, SQIVND (reference sequence). Trimming shortened V by 3 bases and J by 1 base, and 16 bases separated the two germline ends.

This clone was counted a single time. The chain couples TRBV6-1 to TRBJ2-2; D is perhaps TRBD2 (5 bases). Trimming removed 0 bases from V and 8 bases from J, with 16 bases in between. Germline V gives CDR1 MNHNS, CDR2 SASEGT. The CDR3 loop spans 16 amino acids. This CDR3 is CASSEAGVVGKGELFF. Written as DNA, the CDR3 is TGTGCCAGCAGTGAAGCGGGAGTTGTTGGTAAAGGGGAGCTGTTTTTT.

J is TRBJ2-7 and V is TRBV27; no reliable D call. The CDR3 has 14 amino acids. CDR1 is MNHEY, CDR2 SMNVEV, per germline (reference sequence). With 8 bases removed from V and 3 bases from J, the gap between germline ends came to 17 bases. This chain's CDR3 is CASRSLRVNYEQYF. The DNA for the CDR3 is TGTGCCAGCCGAAGTTTGCGAGTCAACTACGAGCAGTACTTC.

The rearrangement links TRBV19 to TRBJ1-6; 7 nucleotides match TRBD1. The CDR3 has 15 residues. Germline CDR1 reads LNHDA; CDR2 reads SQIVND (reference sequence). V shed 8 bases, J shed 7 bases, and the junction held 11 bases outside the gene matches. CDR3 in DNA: TGTGCCAGTTCGGAATACAGGGGCGAGAATTCACCCCTCCACTTT. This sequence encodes CASSEYRGENSPLHF.

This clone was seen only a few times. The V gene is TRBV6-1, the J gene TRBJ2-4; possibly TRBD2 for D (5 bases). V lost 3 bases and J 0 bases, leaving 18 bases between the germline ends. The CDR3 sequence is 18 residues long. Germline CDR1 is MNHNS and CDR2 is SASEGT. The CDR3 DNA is TGTGCCAGCAGTGACGAACCCGACTACGCCATAGCCAAAAACATTCAGTACTTC. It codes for CASSDEPDYAIAKNIQYF.

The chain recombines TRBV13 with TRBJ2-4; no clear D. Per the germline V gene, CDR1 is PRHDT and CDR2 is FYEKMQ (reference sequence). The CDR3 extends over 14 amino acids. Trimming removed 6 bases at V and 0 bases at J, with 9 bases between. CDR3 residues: CASRLSIAKNIQYF. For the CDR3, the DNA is TGTGCCAGCAGACTTAGCATAGCCAAAAACATTCAGTACTTC.

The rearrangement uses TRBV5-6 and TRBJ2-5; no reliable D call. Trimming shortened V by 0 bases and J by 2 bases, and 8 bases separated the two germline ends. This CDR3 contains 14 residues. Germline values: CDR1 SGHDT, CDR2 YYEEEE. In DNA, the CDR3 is TGTGCCAGCAGCTTGGTTTCAGATCAAGAGACCCAGTACTTC. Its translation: CASSLVSDQETQYF. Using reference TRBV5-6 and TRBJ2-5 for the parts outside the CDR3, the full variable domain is DAGVTQSPTHLIKTRGQQVTLRCSPKSGHDTVSWYQQALGQGPQFIFQYYEEEERQRGNFPDRFSGHQFPNYSSELNVNALLLGDSALYLCASSLVSDQETQYFGPGTRLLVL.